This TCR beta chain was sequenced during a study of T cell responses to AZD1222 COVID-19 vaccine. The study, taken as a whole, reports: Once two AZD1222 doses were given, Spike-specific TCR breadth and depth went up.

This clone showed up just once. What it recognizes is unknown. The ends were cut back, 1 base at V and 5 bases at J, with 4 bases in the middle. The V gene's germline CDR1 is MGHRA and CDR2 YSYEKL. The CDR3 contains 12 residues. Measured with immunoSEQ multiplex PCR; TCRdb has only the in-frame clones, and not every one. This table has 150,000 to 160,000 clones, 88% appearing once. This chain joins TRBV4-1 and TRBJ2-3; D remains unclear. The specimen comprised peripheral blood, sampled after recovery from COVID-19. This sequence originates from an adult who had recovered from COVID-19. CDR3 protein: CASSQGLDTQYF. CDR3 in DNA: TGCGCCAGCAGCCAAGGACTAGATACGCAGTATTTT.